This T cell receptor (beta chain) was retrieved from a study of cytomegalovirus exposure and HLA in healthy donors. Study-level information: It was reported in a later analysis that the 120 validation repertoires used the same platform as the roughly 670 first-cohort repertoires.

Produced via immunoSEQ multiplex PCR; TCRdb's table is partial and in-frame only. The table has about 73,000 clones, 85% to 95% seen once; the top ten hold about 3.5%. V was pared by 5 bases and J by 1 base, with 14 bases between. This CDR3 contains 15 residues. Germline lookup yields CDR1 SEHNR and CDR2 FQNEAQ (reference sequence). This TCR was sampled from a man aged 18 to 30 in good health and CMV-seronegative. Sequences were obtained from PBMCs. The chain links TRBV7-9 to TRBJ1-1, with D perhaps TRBD1 (5 bases). CDR3 amino acids: CASSQAGTRNTEAFF. The CDR3 DNA reads TGTGCCAGCAGCCAGGCTGGGACTAGGAACACTGAAGCTTTCTTT.